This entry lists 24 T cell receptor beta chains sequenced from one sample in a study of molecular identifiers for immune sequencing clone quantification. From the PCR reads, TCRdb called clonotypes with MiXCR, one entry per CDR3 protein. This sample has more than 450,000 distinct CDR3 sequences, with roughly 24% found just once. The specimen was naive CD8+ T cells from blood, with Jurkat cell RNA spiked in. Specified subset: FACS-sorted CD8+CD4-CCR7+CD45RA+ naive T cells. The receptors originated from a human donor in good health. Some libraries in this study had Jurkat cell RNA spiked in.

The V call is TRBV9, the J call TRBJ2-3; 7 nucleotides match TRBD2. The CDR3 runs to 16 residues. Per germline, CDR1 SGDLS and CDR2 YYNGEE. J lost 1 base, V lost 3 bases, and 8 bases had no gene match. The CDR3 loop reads CASSEPRAGGTDTQYF. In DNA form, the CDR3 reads TGTGCCAGCAGCGAGCCCCGGGCGGGAGGCACAGATACGCAGTATTTT.

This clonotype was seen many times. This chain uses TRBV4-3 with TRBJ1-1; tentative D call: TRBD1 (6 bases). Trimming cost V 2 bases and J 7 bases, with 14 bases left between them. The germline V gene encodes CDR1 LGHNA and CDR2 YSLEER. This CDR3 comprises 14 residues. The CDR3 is CASSQNDRNLEAFF. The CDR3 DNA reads TGCGCCAGCAGCCAAAACGACAGGAACCTTGAAGCTTTCTTT.

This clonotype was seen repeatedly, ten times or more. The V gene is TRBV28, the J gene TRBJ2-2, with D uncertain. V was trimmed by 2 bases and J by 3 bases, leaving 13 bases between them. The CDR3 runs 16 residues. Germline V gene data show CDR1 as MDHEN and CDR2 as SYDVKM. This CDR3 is CASSLRSGVHTGELFF. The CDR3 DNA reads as TGTGCCAGCAGTTTACGGTCCGGTGTGCACACCGGGGAGCTGTTTTTT.

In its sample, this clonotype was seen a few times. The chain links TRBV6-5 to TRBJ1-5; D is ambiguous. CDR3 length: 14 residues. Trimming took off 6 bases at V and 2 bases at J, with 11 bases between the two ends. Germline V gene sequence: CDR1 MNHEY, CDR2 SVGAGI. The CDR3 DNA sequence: TGTGCCAGCAGGAAAGGCGGGGGCAATCAGCCCCAGCATTTT. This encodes CASRKGGGNQPQHF.

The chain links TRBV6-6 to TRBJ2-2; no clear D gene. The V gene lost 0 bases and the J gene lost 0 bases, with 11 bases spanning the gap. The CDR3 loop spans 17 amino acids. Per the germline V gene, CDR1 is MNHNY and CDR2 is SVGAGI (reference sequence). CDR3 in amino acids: CASSYSAAVTNTGELFF. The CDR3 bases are TGTGCCAGCAGTTACTCGGCGGCAGTCACGAACACCGGGGAGCTGTTTTTT.

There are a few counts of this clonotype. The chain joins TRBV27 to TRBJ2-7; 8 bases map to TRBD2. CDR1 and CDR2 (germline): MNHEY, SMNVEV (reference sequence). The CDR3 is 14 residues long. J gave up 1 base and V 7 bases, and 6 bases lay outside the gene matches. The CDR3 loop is CASMALADSYEQYF. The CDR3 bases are TGTGCCAGCATGGCACTAGCGGATTCCTACGAGCAGTACTTC.

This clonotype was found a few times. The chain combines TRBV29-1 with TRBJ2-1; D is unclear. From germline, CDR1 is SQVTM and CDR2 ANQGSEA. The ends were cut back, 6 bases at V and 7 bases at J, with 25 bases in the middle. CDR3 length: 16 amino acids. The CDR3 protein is CSVDLPQGSPPNEQFF. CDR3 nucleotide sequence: TGCAGCGTCGACCTTCCCCAAGGCAGCCCCCCGAATGAGCAGTTCTTC.

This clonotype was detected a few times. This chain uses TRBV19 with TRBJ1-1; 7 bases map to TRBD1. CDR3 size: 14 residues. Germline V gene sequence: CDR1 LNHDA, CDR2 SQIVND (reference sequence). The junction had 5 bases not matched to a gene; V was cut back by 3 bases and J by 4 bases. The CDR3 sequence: CASSIDRAGTEAFF. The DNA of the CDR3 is TGTGCCAGTAGTATCGACAGGGCGGGCACTGAAGCTTTCTTT.

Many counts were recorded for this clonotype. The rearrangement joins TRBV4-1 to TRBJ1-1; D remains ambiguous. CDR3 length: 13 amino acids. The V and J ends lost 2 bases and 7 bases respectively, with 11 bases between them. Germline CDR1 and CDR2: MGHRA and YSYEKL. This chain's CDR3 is CASSQLREDEAFF. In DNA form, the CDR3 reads TGCGCCAGCAGCCAATTACGGGAGGATGAAGCTTTCTTT.

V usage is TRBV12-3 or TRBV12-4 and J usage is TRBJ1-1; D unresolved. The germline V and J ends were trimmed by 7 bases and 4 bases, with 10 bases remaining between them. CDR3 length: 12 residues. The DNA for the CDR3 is TGTGCCAGCACCCCCTCCCCCACTGAAGCTTTCTTT. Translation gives CASTPSPTEAFF.

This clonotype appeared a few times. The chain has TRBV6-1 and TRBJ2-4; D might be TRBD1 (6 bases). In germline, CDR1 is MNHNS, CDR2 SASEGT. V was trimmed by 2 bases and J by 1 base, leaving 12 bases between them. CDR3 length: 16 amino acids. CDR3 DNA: TGTGCCAGCAGTGAATGGGCAGGGGTTGCCAAAAACATTCAGTACTTC. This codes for CASSEWAGVAKNIQYF.

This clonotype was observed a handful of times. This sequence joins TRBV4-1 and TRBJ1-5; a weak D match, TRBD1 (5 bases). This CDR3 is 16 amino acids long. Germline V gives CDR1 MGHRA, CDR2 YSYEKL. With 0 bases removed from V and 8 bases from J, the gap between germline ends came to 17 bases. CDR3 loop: CASSQEWGTKVKPQHF. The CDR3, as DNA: TGCGCCAGCAGCCAAGAGTGGGGGACTAAGGTTAAGCCCCAGCATTTT.

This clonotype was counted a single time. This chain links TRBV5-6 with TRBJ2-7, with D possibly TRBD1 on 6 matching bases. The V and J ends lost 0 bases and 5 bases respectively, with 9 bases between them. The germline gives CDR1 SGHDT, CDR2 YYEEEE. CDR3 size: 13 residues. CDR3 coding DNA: TGTGCCAGCAGCTTGGAACAGGGAGACGAGCAGTACTTC. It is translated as CASSLEQGDEQYF.

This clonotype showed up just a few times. CDR3: CASSQPLRVETQYF. In DNA form, the CDR3 reads TGTGCCAGCAGCCAGCCCCTTAGGGTGGAGACCCAGTACTTC. V usage is TRBV3-1 and J usage is TRBJ2-5, with D hard to call. The CDR3 runs to 14 residues. V gave up 3 bases and J gave up 5 bases, with 13 bases separating them. Germline assignment: CDR1 LGHDT and CDR2 YNNKEL (reference sequence).

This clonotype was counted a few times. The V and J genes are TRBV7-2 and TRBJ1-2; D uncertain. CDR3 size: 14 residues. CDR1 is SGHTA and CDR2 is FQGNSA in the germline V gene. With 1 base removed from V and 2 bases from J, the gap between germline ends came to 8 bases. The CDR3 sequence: CASSLVTENYGYTF. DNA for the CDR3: TGTGCCAGCAGCTTAGTAACAGAGAACTATGGCTACACCTTC. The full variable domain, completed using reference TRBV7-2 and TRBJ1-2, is GAGVSQSPSNKVTEKGKDVELRCDPISGHTALYWYRQSLGQGLEFLIYFQGNSAPDKSGLPSDRFSAERTGGSVSTLTIQRTQQEDSAVYLCASSLVTENYGYTFGSGTRLTVV.

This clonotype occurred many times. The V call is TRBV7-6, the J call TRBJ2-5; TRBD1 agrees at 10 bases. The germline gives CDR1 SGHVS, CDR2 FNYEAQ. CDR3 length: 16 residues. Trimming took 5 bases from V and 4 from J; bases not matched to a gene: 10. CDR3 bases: TGTGCCAGCAGCCCGCCGGGACAGGGGATTTCAGAGACCCAGTACTTC. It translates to CASSPPGQGISETQYF.

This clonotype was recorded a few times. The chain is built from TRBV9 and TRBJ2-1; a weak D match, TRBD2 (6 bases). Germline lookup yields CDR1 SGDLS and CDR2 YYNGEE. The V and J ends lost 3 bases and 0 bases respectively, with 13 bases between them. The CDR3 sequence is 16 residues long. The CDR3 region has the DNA TGTGCCAGCAGCGGAGGGACTCCAAGCTCCTACAATGAGCAGTTCTTC. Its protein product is CASSGGTPSSYNEQFF.

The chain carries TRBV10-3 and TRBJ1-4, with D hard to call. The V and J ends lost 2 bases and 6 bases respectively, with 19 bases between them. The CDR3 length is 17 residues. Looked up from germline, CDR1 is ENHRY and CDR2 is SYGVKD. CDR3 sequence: CAISEGSEGVGDEKLFF. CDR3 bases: TGTGCCATCAGTGAGGGTTCTGAGGGAGTCGGGGATGAAAAACTGTTTTTT.

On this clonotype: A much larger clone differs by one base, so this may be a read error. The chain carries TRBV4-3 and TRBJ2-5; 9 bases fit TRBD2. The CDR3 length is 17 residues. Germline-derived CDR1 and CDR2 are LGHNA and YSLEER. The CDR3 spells CASSQEPSGVTQEIQYF. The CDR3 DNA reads TGCGCCAGCAGCCAAGAGCCTAGCGGGGTTACACAAGAGATCCAGTACTTC.

CDR3: CAGGGPRATFSGNTIYF. The CDR3 DNA reads TGTGCCGGGGGGGGGCCCCGGGCTACGTTCTCTGGAAACACCATATATTTT. The chain combines TRBV2 with TRBJ1-3; the D gene is possibly TRBD1 (6 bases). The CDR3 consists of 17 residues. CDR1 is SNHLY, CDR2 FYNNEI, per germline. Trimming removed 11 bases at V and 0 bases at J, with 23 bases between.

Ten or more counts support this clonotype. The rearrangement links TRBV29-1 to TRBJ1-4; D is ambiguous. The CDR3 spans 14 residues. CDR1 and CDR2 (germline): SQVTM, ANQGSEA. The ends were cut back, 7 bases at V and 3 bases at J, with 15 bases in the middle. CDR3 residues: CSAPHPPSNEKLFF. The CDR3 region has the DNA TGCAGCGCCCCCCATCCCCCATCTAATGAAAAACTGTTTTTT.

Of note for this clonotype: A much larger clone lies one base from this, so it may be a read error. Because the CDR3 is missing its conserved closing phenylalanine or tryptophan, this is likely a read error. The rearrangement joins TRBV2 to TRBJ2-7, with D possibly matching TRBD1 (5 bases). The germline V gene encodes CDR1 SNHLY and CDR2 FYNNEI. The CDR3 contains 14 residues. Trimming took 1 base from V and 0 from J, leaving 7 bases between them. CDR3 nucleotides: TGTGCCAGCAGTGAAGTTGGGGCCTCCTACGAGCAGTACTAC. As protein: CASSEVGASYEQYY.

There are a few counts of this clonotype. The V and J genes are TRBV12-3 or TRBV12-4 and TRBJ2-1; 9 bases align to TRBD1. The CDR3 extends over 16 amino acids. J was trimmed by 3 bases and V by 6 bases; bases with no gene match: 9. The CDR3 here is CASRKPGQGFYNEQFF. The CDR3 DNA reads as TGTGCCAGCAGGAAACCGGGACAGGGCTTCTACAATGAGCAGTTCTTC.

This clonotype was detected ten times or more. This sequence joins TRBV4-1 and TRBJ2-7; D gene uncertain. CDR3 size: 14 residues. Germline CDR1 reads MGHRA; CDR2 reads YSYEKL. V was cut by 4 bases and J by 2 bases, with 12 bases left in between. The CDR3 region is CASSPLAGTYEQYF. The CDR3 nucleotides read TGCGCCAGCAGCCCCCTGGCAGGAACCTACGAGCAGTACTTC.